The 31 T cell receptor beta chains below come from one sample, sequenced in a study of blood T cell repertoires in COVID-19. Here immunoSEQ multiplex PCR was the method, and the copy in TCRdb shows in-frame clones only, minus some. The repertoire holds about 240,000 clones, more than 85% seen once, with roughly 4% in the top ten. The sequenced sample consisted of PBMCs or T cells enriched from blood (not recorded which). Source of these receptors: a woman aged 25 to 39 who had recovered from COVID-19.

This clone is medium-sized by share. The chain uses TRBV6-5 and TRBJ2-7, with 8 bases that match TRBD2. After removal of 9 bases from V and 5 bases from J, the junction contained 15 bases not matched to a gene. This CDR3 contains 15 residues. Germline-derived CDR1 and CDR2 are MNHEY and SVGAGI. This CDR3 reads CASCSTSGGRDEQYF. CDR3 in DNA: TGTGCCAGTTGCAGTACTAGCGGAGGAAGGGACGAGCAGTACTTC.

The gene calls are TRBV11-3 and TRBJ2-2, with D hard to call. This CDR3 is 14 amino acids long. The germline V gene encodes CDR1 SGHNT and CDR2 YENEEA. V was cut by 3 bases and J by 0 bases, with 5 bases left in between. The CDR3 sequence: CASSFSANTGELFF. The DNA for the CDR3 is TGTGCCAGCAGCTTCAGTGCGAACACCGGGGAGCTGTTTTTT.

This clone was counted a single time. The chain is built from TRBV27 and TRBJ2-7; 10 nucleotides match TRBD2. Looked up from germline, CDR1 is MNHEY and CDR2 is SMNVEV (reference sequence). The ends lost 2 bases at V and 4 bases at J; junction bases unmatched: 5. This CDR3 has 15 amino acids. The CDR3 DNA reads TGTGCCAGCAGTTTAACAGCGGGAGGGGCTTACGAGCAGTACTTC. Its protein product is CASSLTAGGAYEQYF.

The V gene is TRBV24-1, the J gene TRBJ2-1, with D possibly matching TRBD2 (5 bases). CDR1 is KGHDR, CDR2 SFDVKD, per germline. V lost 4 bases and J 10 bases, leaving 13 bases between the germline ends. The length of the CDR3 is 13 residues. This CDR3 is CATSDLSGLEQFF. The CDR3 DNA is TGTGCCACCAGTGACCTCTCAGGACTCGAGCAGTTCTTC.

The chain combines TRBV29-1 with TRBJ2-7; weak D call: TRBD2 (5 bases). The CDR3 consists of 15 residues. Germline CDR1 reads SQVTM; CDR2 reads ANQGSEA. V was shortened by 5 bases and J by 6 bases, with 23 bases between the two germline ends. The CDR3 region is CSVSFPGGPGSEQYF. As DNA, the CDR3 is TGCAGCGTTTCTTTCCCCGGAGGACCGGGATCCGAGCAGTACTTC.

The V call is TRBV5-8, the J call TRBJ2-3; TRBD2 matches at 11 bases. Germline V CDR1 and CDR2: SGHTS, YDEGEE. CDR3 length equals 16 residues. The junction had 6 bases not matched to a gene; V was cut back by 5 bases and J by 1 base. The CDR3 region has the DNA TGTGCCAGCAGTTATAGCGGGAGGGCCGGCACAGATACGCAGTATTTT. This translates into CASSYSGRAGTDTQYF. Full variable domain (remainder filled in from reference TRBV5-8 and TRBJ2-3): EAGVTQSPTHLIKTRGQQATLRCSPISGHTSVYWYQQALGLGLQFLLWYDEGEERNRGNFPPRFSGRQFPNYSSELNVNALELEDSALYLCASSYSGRAGTDTQYFGPGTRLTVL.

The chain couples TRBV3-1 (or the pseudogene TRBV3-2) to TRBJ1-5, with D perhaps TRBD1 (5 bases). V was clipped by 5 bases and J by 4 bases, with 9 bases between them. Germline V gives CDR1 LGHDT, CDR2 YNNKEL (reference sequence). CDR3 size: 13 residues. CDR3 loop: CASSAQGNQPQHF. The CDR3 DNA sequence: TGTGCCAGCAGCGCTCAGGGTAATCAGCCCCAGCATTTT.

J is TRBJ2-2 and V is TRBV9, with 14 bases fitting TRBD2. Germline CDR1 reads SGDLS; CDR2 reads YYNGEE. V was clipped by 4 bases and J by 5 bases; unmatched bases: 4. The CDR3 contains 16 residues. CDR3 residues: CASSSGTSGSTGELFF. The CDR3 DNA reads TGTGCCAGCAGCTCTGGGACTAGCGGGAGTACCGGGGAGCTGTTTTTT. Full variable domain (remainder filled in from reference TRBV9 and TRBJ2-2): DSGVTQTPKHLITATGQRVTLRCSPRSGDLSVYWYQQSLDQGLQFLIQYYNGEERAKGNILERFSAQQFPDLHSELNLSSLELGDSALYFCASSSGTSGSTGELFFGEGSRLTVL.

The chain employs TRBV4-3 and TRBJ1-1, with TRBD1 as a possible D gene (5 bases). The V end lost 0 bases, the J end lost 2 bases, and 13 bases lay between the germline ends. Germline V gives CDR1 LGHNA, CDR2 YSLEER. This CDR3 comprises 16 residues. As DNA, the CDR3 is TGCGCCAGCAGCCAAGATCCACAGGCCGCTAACACTGAAGCTTTCTTT. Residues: CASSQDPQAANTEAFF.

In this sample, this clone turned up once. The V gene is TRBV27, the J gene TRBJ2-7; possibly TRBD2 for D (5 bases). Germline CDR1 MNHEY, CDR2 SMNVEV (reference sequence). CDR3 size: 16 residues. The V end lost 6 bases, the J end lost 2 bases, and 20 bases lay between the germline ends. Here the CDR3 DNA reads TGTGCCAGCAGCCGGTCCGGTCTAGCCGGGACCTACGAGCAGTACTTC. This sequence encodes CASSRSGLAGTYEQYF.

In DNA form, the CDR3 reads TGTGCCACCAGTGCCGACACGGGGGAACCAGATACGCAGTATTTT. This gives the protein CATSADTGEPDTQYF. This chain joins TRBV24-1 and TRBJ2-3, with D perhaps matching TRBD2 (6 bases). Deletions cut 5 bases from V and 4 bases from J, with 15 bases between. Per germline, CDR1 KGHDR and CDR2 SFDVKD. The CDR3 length is 15 residues.

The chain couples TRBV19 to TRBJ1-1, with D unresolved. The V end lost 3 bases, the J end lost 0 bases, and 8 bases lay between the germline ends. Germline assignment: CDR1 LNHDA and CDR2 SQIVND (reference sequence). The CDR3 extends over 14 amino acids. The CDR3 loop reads CASSIPGMNTEAFF. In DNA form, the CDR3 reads TGTGCCAGTAGTATTCCAGGAATGAACACTGAAGCTTTCTTT.

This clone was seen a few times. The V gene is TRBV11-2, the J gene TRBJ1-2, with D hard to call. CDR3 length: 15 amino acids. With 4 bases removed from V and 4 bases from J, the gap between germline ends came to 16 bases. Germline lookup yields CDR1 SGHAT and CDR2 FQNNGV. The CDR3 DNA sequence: TGTGCCAGCAGCTCCGACTGGATAGAAAGCTATGGCTACACCTTC. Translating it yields CASSSDWIESYGYTF.

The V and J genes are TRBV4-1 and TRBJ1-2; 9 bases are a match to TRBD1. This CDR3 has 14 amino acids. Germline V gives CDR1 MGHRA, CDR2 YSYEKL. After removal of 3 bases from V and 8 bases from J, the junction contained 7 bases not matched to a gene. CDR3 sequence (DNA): TGCGCCAGCAGCCAGGGACAGGGTCTCTTGGGCTACACCTTC. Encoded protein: CASSQGQGLLGYTF.

The CDR3 DNA reads TGTGCCACAGCAAGAGGACTAGCGGGGAAAAGCACAGATACGCAGTATTTT. Its protein is CATARGLAGKSTDTQYF. This chain links TRBV15 with TRBJ2-3; 12 bases match TRBD2. V lost 9 bases to trimming and J lost 0 bases; unmatched junction nucleotides: 10. The CDR3 extends over 17 amino acids. The germline CDR1 and CDR2 sequences are LNHNV and YYDKDF (reference sequence). The entire variable domain, with the rest obtained from reference TRBV15 and TRBJ2-3, is as follows: DAMVIQNPRYQVTQFGKPVTLSCSQTLNHNVMYWYQQKSSQAPKLLFHYYDKDFNNEADTPDNFQSRRPNTSFCFLDIRSPGLGDTAMYLCATARGLAGKSTDTQYFGPGTRLTVL.

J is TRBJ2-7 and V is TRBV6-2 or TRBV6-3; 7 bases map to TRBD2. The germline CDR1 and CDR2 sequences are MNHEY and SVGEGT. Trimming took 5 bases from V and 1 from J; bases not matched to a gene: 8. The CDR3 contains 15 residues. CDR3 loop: CASSQGLSSSYEQYF. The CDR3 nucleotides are TGTGCCAGCAGTCAGGGACTAAGCAGTTCCTACGAGCAGTACTTC.

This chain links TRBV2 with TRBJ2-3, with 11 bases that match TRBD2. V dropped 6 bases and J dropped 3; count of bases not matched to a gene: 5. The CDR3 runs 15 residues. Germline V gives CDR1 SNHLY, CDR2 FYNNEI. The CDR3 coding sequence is TGTGCCAGCAGCGAGGGACTAGCGGAAACAGATACGCAGTATTTT. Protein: CASSEGLAETDTQYF.

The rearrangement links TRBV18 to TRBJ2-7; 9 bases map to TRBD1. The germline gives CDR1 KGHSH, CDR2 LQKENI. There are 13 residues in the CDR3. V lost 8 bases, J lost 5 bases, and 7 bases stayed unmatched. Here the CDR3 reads CASRSGQGNEQYF. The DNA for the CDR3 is TGTGCCAGCCGGTCGGGACAGGGAAACGAGCAGTACTTC.

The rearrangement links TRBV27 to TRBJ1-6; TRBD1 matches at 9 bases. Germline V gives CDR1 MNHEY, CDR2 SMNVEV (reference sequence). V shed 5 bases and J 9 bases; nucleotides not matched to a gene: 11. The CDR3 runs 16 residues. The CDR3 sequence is CASSIYSGTGTSPLHF. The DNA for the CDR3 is TGTGCCAGCAGTATCTACTCCGGGACAGGGACTTCACCCCTCCACTTT.

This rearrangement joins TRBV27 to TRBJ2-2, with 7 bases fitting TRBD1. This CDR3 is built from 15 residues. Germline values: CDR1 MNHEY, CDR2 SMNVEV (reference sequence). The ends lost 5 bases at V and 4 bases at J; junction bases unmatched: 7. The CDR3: CASSITTGFTGELFF. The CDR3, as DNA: TGTGCCAGCAGTATCACGACAGGGTTCACCGGGGAGCTGTTTTTT.

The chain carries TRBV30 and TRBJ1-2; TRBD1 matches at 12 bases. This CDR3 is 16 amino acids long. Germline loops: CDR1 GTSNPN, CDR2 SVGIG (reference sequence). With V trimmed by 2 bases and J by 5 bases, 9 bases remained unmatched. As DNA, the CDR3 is TGTGCCTGGAGTCGGGACAGGGGGCTTCTTTTTTATGGCTACACCTTC. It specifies CAWSRDRGLLFYGYTF. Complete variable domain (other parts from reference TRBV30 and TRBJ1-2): SQTIHQWPATLVQPVGSPLSLECTVEGTSNPNLYWYRQAAGRGLQLLFYSVGIGQISSEVPQNLSASRPQDRQFILSSKKLLLSDSGFYLCAWSRDRGLLFYGYTFGSGTRLTVV.

CDR3 region: CATSDYQTGTDTQYF. DNA for the CDR3: TGTGCCACCAGTGATTACCAGACAGGCACAGATACGCAGTATTTT. The chain links TRBV24-1 to TRBJ2-3, with a possible D match to TRBD1 (5 bases). The V gene's germline CDR1 is KGHDR and CDR2 SFDVKD. The CDR3 spans 15 residues. Trimming removed 2 bases from V and 1 base from J, with 9 bases in between.

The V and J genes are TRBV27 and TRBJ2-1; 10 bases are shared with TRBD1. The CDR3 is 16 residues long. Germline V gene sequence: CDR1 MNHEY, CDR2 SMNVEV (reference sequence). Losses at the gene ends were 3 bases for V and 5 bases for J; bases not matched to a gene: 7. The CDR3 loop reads CASSFLRDRGNNEQFF. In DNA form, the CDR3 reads TGTGCCAGCAGTTTCCTCCGGGACAGGGGTAACAATGAGCAGTTCTTC.

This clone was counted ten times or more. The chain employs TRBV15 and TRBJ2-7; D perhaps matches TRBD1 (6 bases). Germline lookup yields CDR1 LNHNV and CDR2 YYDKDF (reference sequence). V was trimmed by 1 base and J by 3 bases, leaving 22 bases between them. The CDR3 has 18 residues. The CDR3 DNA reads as TGTGCCACCAGCAGAGTACATCTTGGACAGAACCATCTCTACGAGCAGTACTTC. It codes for CATSRVHLGQNHLYEQYF. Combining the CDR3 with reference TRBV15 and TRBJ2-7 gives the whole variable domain DAMVIQNPRYQVTQFGKPVTLSCSQTLNHNVMYWYQQKSSQAPKLLFHYYDKDFNNEADTPDNFQSRRPNTSFCFLDIRSPGLGDTAMYLCATSRVHLGQNHLYEQYFGPGTRLTVT.

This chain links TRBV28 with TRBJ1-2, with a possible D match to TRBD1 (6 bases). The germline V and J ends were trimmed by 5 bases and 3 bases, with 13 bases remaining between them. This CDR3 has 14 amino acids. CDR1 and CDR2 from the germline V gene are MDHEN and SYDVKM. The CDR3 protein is CASSPGQNHYGYTF. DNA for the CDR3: TGTGCCAGCAGTCCAGGACAGAACCACTATGGCTACACCTTC.

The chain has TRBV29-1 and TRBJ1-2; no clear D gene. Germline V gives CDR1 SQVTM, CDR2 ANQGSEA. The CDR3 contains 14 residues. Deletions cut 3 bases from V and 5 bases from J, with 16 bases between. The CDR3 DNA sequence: TGCAGCGTTGACAGCCAGGCCCTGGTGTATGGCTACACCTTC. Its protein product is CSVDSQALVYGYTF.

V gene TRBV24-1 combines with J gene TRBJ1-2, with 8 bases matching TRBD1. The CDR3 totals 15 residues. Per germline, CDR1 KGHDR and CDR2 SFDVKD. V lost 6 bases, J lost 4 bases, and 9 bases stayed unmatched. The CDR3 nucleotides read TGTGCCACCAGTCCTGGCAGGGGGCATGTCTATGGCTACACCTTC. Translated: CATSPGRGHVYGYTF.

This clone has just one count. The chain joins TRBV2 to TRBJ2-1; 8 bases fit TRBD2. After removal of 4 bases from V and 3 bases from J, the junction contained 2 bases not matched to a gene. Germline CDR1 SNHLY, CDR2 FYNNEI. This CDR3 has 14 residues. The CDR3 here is CASSAGGYYNEQFF. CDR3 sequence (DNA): TGTGCCAGCAGTGCGGGAGGGTACTACAATGAGCAGTTCTTC.

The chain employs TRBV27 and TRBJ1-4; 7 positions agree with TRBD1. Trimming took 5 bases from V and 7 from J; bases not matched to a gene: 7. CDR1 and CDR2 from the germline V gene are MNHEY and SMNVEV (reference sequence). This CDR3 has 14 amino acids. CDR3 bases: TGTGCCAGCAGTCCTAGGGCAGGGGGTGAAAAACTGTTTTTT. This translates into CASSPRAGGEKLFF.

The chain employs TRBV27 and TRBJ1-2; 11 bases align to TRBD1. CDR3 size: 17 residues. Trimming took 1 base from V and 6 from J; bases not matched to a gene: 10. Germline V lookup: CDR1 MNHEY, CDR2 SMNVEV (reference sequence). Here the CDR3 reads CASSLLGTGGILDGYTF. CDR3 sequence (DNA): TGTGCCAGCAGTTTATTAGGGACAGGGGGGATCCTGGATGGCTACACCTTC.

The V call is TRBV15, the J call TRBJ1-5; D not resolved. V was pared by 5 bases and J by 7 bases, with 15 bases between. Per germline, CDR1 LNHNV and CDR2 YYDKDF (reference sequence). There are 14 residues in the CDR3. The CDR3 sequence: CATSLDPNGQPQHF. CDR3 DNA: TGTGCCACCAGCTTAGATCCTAACGGGCAGCCCCAGCATTTT.